This T cell receptor beta chain comes out of a study of T-cell reconstitution after alpha-beta-depleted transplantation in children. Unique molecular identifiers tagged the TCRbeta library. TCRdb analysed the PCR reads with MiXCR anew, one entry per CDR3 protein. This sample has about 610,000 distinct CDR3 sequences, with 8% to 11% found just once. The length of the CDR3 is 17 residues. CDR1 and CDR2 (germline): DFQATT, SNEGSKA (reference sequence). In regard to this clonotype: An end of the junction does not agree with germline; a read error may underlie this.

This chain links TRBV20-1 with TRBJ1-1; TRBD1 might be the D (5 bases). The sample here was PBMCs from the stem cell graft donor, taken from the stem cell graft. The source is a human donor who donated a stem cell graft to a child with acute myeloid leukemia. For the CDR3, the DNA is TGCAGTTCTAGAGATCGGGGACTCCGGTCTTTGAACACTGAAGCTTTCTTT. This encodes CSSRDRGLRSLNTEAFF.